One sample yielded the 9 T cell receptor beta chains listed below, sequenced in a study of T cells expressing NK-cell markers. TCRdb reprocessed the 5' RACE reads and keeps a single row for each CDR3 protein, giving no DNA. The sample's table shows 450,000 to 600,000 distinct CDR3 sequences. Material: blood T cells: a sorted CD56 or NKG2C T cell subset, CD4+ or CD8+ T cells, or bulk PBMC T cells (not recorded which). Receptor source: a man aged 18 to 30 in good health.

This rearrangement joins TRBV6-2 or TRBV6-3 to TRBJ2-5. This CDR3 is built from 14 residues. Germline CDR1 reads MNHEY; CDR2 reads SVGEGT. The CDR3: CASSYIQDSETQYF.

The V and J genes are TRBV18 and TRBJ2-5; TCRdb selects TRBD1, and the lack of DNA leaves this call unchecked. Per the germline V gene, CDR1 is KGHSH and CDR2 is LQKENI. CDR3 length equals 18 residues. This CDR3 reads CASSPPGQGARGQETQYF.

V is TRBV27 and J is TRBJ2-1; TCRdb picks TRBD2, but there is no DNA to check that call. Germline CDR1 is MNHEY and CDR2 is SMNVEV (reference sequence). The CDR3 length is 13 residues. The CDR3 protein is CASSLGKTASKFF.

The genes are TRBV4-1 and TRBJ2-5; the D gene TCRdb calls, TRBD1, cannot be checked with no DNA. The CDR3 covers 15 residues. Germline CDR1 and CDR2: MGHRA and YSYEKL. CDR3: CASSQGQGATGAQYF.

CDR3 amino acids: CASNPRIGTEAFF. The rearrangement links TRBV6-5 to TRBJ1-1. This CDR3 is 13 amino acids long. CDR1 and CDR2 from the germline V gene are MNHEY and SVGAGI.

The chain carries TRBV5-1 and TRBJ2-7; TCRdb's assignment of TRBD2 cannot be checked, as there is no DNA. There are 15 residues in the CDR3. CDR1 is SGHRS and CDR2 is YFSETQ in the germline V gene. CDR3 protein: CASRVMGVSIYEQYF.

The V and J genes are TRBV29-1 and TRBJ2-2; TCRdb designates TRBD2, a call that cannot be tested without DNA. This CDR3 has 15 amino acids. Per the germline V gene, CDR1 is SQVTM and CDR2 is ANQGSEA. The CDR3 loop reads CSSLVPGGPLGELFF.

The chain uses TRBV4-3 and TRBJ2-1; the TCRdb call, TRBD2, lacks DNA for checking. Germline CDR1 LGHNA, CDR2 YSLEER. This CDR3 spans 18 amino acids. The CDR3 sequence is CASSQVGAGGASYNEQFF.

The rearrangement joins TRBV4-3 to TRBJ2-1; TCRdb's assignment of TRBD2 cannot be checked, as there is no DNA. The germline gives CDR1 LGHNA, CDR2 YSLEER. The CDR3 has 17 amino acids. The CDR3 region is CASGMGLAESSYNEQFF.